This note documents a single TCR beta chain sequence. As yet, its antigen is unknown. This specimen belongs to a study of response to subunit inactivated influenza vaccine. The length of the CDR3 is 13 residues. Germline V gene data show CDR1 as SGHRS and CDR2 as YFSETQ. V was cut by 0 bases and J by 5 bases, with 6 bases left in between. General study results and limits: Authors suggested seasonal influenza vaccinations each recruit few new T cells.

A single record per CDR3 protein comes from TCRdb applying MiXCR to the RT-PCR reads. The repertoire holds a few hundred thousand distinct CDR3 sequences, with 12% to 15% as singletons. This sample comprised PBMCs from blood, obtained 12 days after vaccination. The source of this sequence is a man aged 50 to 60 who received an inactivated influenza vaccine. The chain joins TRBV5-1 to TRBJ2-4; D gene unclear. The CDR3 DNA is TGCGCCAGCAGCTTGGATGTCGAAAACATTCAGTACTTC. The encoded protein is CASSLDVENIQYF. The full variable domain, in which reference TRBV5-1 and TRBJ2-4 provide the parts outside the CDR3, is KAGVTQTPRYLIKTRGQQVTLSCSPISGHRSVSWYQQTPGQGLQFLFEYFSETQRNKGNFPGRFSGRQFSNSRSEMNVSTLELGDSALYLCASSLDVENIQYFGAGTRLSVL.